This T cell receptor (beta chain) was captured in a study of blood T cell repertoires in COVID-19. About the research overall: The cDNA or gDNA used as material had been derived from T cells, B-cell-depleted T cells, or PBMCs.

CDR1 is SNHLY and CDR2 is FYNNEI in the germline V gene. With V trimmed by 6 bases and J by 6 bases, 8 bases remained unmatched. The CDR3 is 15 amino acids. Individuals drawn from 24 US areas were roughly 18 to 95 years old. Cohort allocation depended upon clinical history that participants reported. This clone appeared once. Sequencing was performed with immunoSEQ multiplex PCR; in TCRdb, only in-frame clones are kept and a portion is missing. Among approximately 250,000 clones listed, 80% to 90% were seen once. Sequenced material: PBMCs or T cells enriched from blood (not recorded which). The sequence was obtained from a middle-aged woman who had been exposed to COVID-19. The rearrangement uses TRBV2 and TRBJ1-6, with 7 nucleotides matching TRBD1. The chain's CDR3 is CASSYRGGGNSPLHF. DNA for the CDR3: TGTGCCAGCAGCTACAGGGGAGGAGGTAATTCACCCCTCCACTTT.